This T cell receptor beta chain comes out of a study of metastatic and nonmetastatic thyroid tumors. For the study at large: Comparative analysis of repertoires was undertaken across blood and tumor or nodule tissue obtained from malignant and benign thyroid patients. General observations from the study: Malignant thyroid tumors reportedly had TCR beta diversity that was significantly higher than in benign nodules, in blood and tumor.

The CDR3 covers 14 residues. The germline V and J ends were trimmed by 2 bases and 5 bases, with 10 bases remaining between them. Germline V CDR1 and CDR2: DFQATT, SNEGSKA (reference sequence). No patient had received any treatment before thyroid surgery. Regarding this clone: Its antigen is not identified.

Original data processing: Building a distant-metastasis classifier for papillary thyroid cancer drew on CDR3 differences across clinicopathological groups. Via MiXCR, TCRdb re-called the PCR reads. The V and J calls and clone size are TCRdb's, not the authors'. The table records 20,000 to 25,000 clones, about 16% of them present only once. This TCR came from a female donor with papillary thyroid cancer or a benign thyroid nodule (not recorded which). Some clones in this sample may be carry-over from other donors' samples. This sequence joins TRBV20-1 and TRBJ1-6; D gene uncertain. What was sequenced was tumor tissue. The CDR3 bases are TGCAGTGCTAGATTGGGGATACATAATTCACCCCTCCACTTT. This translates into CSARLGIHNSPLHF.